Given below is one TCR beta chain in context. The antigen is not known. The read ends 3 residues early relative to the CDR3; the germline J gene fills the gap. This sample stems from a study of Tregs in tolerant kidney transplant recipients. Broader study findings: Biological reproducibility was not directly addressed, but technical replication error appeared minimal. Few patients were studied, so findings need validation in larger groups.

The CDR3 spans 13 residues. V gave up 2 bases and J gave up 5 bases, with 7 bases separating them. Germline V gene data show CDR1 as SGHTA and CDR2 as FQGNSA. Mixed chimerism was transient after nonmyeloablative marrow transplants from related graft donors. Unstimulated regulatory T cells (CD4+CD25+CD127-), CD4+CD25- non-regulatory cells, CD4 and CD8 cells were FACS-sorted from thawed PBMCs. The protocol was immunoSEQ multiplex PCR, while the TCRdb copy is restricted to in-frame clones and leaves out a portion. This sample carries roughly 25,000 clones, with around 4% going to the ten biggest clones.

The sequencing used CD4+ T cells from blood (PBMCs), collected 6 months after the transplant. The chain uses TRBV7-2 and TRBJ2-4; D remains ambiguous. This clonotype originated in a human patient who received a combined kidney and bone marrow transplant. Some T cells may be the graft donor's. This CDR3 reads CASSLNFENIQYF. The sequenced CDR3 bases are TGTGCCAGCAGCTTAAACTTCGAAAACATT.